Sequencing of this TCR beta chain was carried out in a study of CD8+CD57+ T cells in acquired aplastic anemia. Turning to the study itself: Mean DNA quantity obtained from sorted CD4+ and CD8+ cells was approximately 3 ug.

Germline-derived CDR1 and CDR2 are MNHNS and SASEGT. The V gene end was trimmed by 4 bases and the J gene end by 2 bases; junction bases not matched to a gene: 7. The length of the CDR3 is 15 residues. This clonotype occurred many times. Genomic DNA acted as the template from which TCR beta VDJ combination and CDR3 sequence profiling were carried out. MiXCR, run by TCRdb on the reads, gives a single entry per CDR3 protein. The data show 250,000 to 350,000 distinct CDR3 sequences, with 56% seen just once and 6.5% to 10% held by the top ten. The sequence was obtained from a human donor with severe aplastic anemia or a healthy control (not recorded which). This chain uses TRBV6-1 with TRBJ2-7; 8 bases align to TRBD2. Sample: sorted CD4+, CD8+, or CD8+CD57+ T cells (not recorded which) from PBMCs. The CDR3 sequence is CASSAQTSEAYEQYF. CDR3 DNA: TGTGCCAGCAGTGCTCAGACTAGCGAGGCCTACGAGCAGTACTTC.